Listed here is a single T cell receptor (beta chain). The antigen is undetermined. This CDR3 has 13 amino acids. Germline V gene data show CDR1 as MDHEN and CDR2 as SYDVKM. V lost 7 bases and J lost 6; bases outside the gene matches: 3. The data belong to a study of cytomegalovirus exposure and HLA in healthy donors. Notes on the study in general: Rates of TCR association differed by HLA locus in a later analysis, with DRB1 highest and HLA-C lowest. Researchers catalogued 160 or so TCR beta chains as cytomegalovirus-associated. High sensitivity and specificity were reportedly achieved when the classifier diagnosed cytomegalovirus status.

The PCR was carried out with 60 Vbeta primers and 13 Jbeta primers. Using immunoSEQ multiplex PCR, the repertoire was profiled, and TCRdb retains in-frame clones only, with some absent. This repertoire shows over 100,000 clones, around 70% found once; its top ten account for roughly 7.5%. The V and J genes are TRBV28 and TRBJ1-6; TRBD1 matches 7 bases. The specimen was PBMCs. This clonotype was sampled from a male donor in good health and CMV-seronegative. The DNA of the CDR3 is TGTGCCAGCAAGCAGGGGGGTAATTCACCCCTCCACTTT. It encodes CASKQGGNSPLHF.